This entry describes one TCR beta chain. With 0 bases removed from V and 5 bases from J, the gap between germline ends came to 1 base. Germline CDR1 is SEHNR and CDR2 is FQNEAQ (reference sequence). The CDR3 contains 11 residues. The data were taken from a study of immune reconstitution after stem cell transplant in scleroderma. One entry per CDR3 protein results from TCRdb running MiXCR on the RT-PCR reads. Here the sample spans about 1,700 distinct CDR3 sequences, 14% being singletons. V and J are TRBV7-9 and TRBJ2-5; D is ambiguous. Sample collection was performed before or after autologous hematopoietic stem cell transplantation (not recorded which). This TCR was sampled from a female donor with systemic sclerosis. The CDR3 spells CASSLAETQYF. The CDR3 region has the DNA TGTGCCAGCAGCTTAGCTGAGACCCAGTACTTC.